Sequencing of this TCR beta chain was carried out in a study of T cells after yellow fever vaccination. V was clipped by 0 bases and J by 5 bases; unmatched bases: 3. CDR1 is SGHRS and CDR2 is YFSETQ in the germline V gene. The CDR3 contains 15 residues. TCRdb re-called the 5' RACE reads through MiXCR, storing one row per CDR3 protein. The data hold some 150,000 distinct CDR3 sequences, with 5% to 7.5% observed a single time. There are many counts of this clonotype. This chain connects TRBV5-1 to TRBJ2-7; 12 nucleotides agree with TRBD1. This receptor was identified in a man aged 25-45 years who received the YFV17D yellow fever vaccine. This specimen consisted of CD4+ T cells sorted from PBMCs, obtained 10 days after the yellow fever booster vaccination. The CDR3 spells CASSLAGTGGHEQYF. CDR3 in DNA: TGCGCCAGCAGCTTGGCCGGGACAGGGGGCCACGAGCAGTACTTC.